This TCR beta chain was sequenced for a study of blood T cell repertoires in COVID-19. Study-wide background: The origin of the acute and convalescent COVID-19 samples was the United States, Italy and Spain. Sources were T cells, B-cell-depleted T cells, or PBMCs; the material itself was cDNA or gDNA.

Germline V gene data show CDR1 as SGHAT and CDR2 as FQNNGV. V shed 5 bases and J shed 7 bases, with 14 bases lying between them. The CDR3 contains 14 residues. Original processing methods: Amplifying reference gene primers gave estimates of nucleated cell counts. The protocol was immunoSEQ multiplex PCR, while the TCRdb copy is restricted to in-frame clones and leaves out a portion. V, J and clone size are taken as reported in that table, and D and trimming were inferred from the DNA itself. The repertoire holds 70,000 to 95,000 clones, with about 89% as singletons. Sequenced input: peripheral blood. This TCR was recovered from a man between 65 and 85 years old with active or convalescent COVID-19. The chain employs TRBV11-2 and TRBJ1-4, with D possibly TRBD1 on 6 matching bases. The chain's CDR3 is CASSHRAGAEKLFF. DNA for the CDR3: TGTGCCAGCAGCCACCGTGCGGGGGCTGAAAAACTGTTTTTT. Variable domain in full (rest from reference TRBV11-2 and TRBJ1-4): EAGVAQSPRYKIIEKRQSVAFWCNPISGHATLYWYQQILGQGPKLLIQFQNNGVVDDSQLPKDRFSAERLKGVDSTLKIQPAKLEDSAVYLCASSHRAGAEKLFFGSGTQLSVL.